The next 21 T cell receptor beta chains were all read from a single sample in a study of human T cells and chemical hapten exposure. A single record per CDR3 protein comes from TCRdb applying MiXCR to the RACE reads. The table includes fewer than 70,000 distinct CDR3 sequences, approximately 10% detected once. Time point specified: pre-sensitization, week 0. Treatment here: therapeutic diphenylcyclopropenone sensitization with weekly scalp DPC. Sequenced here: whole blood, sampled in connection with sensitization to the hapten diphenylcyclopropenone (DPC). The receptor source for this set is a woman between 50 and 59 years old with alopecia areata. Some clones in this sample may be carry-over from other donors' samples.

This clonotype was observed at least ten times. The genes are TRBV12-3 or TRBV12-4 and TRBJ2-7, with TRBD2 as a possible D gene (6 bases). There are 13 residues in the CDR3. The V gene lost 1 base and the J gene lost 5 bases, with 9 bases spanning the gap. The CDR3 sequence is CASSLGGEDEQYF. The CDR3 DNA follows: TGTGCCAGCAGTTTAGGGGGGGAAGACGAGCAGTACTTC.

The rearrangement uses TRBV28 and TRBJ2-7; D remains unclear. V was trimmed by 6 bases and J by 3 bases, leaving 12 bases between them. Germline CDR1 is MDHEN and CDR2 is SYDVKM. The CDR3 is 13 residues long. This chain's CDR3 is CASSIDTSYEQYF. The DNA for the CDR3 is TGTGCCAGCAGCATCGACACCAGCTACGAGCAGTACTTC.

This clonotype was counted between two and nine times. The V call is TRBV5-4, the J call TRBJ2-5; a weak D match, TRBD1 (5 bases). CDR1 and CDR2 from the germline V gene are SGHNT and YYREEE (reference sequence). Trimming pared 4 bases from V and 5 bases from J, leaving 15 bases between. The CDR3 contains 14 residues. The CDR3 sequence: CASSEDQGDETQYF. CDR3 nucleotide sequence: TGTGCCAGCAGCGAGGATCAGGGCGACGAGACCCAGTACTTC.

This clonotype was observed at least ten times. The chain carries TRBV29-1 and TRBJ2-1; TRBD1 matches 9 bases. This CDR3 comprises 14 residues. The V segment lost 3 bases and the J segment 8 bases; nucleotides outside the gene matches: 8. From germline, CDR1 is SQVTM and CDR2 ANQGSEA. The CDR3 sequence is CSVDPGQGGDEQFF. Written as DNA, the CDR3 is TGCAGCGTTGACCCGGGACAGGGAGGCGATGAGCAGTTCTTC.

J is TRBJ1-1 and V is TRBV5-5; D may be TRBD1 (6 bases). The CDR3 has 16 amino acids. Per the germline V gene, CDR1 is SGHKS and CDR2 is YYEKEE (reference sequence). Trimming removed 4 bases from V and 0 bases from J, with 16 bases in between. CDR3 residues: CASSRIGWDMNTEAFF. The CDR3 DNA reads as TGTGCCAGCAGCCGTATTGGGTGGGACATGAACACTGAAGCTTTCTTT.

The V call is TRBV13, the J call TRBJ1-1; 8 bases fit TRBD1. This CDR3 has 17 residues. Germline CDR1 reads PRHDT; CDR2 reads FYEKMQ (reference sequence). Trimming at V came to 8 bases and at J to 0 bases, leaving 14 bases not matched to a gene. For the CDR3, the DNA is TGTGCCAGCCGAGGGACAGGAAGGAGCATTGTGAACACTGAAGCTTTCTTT. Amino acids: CASRGTGRSIVNTEAFF.

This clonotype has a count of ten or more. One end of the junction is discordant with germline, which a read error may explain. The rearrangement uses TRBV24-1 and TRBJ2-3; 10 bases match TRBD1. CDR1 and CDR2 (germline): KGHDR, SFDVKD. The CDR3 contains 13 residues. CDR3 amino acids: CATTTGTGDPPSF. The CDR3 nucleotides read TGTGCCACCACAACCGGGACAGGGGATCCCCCGAGTTTT.

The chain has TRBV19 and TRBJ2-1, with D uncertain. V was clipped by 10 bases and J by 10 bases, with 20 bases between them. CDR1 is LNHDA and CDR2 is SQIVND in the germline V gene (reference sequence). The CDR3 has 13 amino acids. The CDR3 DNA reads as TGTGCCACCCACCCTAGGACCTCATCCGAGCAGTTCTTC. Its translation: CATHPRTSSEQFF.

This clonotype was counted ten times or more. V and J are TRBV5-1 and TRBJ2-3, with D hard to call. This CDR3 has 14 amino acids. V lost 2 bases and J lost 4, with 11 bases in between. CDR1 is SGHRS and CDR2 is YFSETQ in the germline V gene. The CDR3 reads CASSLAPPADTQYF. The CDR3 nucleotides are TGCGCCAGCAGCTTAGCTCCGCCAGCAGATACGCAGTATTTT.

For the CDR3, the DNA is TGTGCCAGCAGTTTAAACAGTGGCTATGGCTACACCTTC. It encodes CASSLNSGYGYTF. This rearrangement joins TRBV12-3 or TRBV12-4 to TRBJ1-2; D not resolved. CDR3 size: 13 residues. Deletions cut 2 bases from V and 4 bases from J, with 8 bases between.

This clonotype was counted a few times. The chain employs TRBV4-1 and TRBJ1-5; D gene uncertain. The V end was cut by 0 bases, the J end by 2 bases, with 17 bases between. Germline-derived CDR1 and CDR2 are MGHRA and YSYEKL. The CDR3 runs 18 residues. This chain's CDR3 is CASSQEGWHPLRNQPQHF. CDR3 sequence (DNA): TGCGCCAGCAGCCAAGAAGGGTGGCACCCCCTCCGCAATCAGCCCCAGCATTTT.

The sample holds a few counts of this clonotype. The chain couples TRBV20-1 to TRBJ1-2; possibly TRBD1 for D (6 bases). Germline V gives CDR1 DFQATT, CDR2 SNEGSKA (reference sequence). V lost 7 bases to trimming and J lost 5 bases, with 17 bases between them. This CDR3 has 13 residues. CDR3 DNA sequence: TGCAGTGGAATCCCAGGGGAACTTTATGGCTACACCTTC. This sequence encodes CSGIPGELYGYTF.

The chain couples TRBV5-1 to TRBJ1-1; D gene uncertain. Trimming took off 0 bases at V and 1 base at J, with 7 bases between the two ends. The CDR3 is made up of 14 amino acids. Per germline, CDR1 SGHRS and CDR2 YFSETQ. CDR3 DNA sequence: TGCGCCAGCAGCTTGGAGGCAGCGAACACTGAAGCTTTCTTT. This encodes CASSLEAANTEAFF. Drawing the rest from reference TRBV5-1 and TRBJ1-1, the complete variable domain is KAGVTQTPRYLIKTRGQQVTLSCSPISGHRSVSWYQQTPGQGLQFLFEYFSETQRNKGNFPGRFSGRQFSNSRSEMNVSTLELGDSALYLCASSLEAANTEAFFGQGTRLTVV.

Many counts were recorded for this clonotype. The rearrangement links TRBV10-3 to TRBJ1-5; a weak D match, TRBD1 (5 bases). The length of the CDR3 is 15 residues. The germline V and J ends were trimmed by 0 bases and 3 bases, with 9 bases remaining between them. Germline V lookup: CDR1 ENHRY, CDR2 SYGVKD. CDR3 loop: CAISESGQLNQPQHF. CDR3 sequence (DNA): TGTGCCATCAGTGAGTCGGGGCAGCTCAATCAGCCCCAGCATTTT.

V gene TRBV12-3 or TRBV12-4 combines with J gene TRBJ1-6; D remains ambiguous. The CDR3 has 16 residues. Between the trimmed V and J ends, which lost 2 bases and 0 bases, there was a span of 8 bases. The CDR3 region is CASSLPRASYNSPLHF. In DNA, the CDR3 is TGTGCCAGCAGTTTACCCCGGGCCTCCTATAATTCACCCCTCCACTTT.

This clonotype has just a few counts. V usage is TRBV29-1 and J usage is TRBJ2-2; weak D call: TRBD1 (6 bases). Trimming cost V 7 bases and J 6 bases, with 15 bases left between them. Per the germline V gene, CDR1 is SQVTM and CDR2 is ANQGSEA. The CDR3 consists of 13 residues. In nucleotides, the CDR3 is TGCAGCGCCCGGCCAGGGGACGCCGGGGAGCTGTTTTTT. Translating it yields CSARPGDAGELFF.

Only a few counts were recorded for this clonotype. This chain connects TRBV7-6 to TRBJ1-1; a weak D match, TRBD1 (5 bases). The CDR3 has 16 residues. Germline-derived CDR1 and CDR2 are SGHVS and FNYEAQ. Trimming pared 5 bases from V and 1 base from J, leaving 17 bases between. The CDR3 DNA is TGTGCCAGCAGCCCTGATTCGGATAGGGGGAACACTGAAGCTTTCTTT. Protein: CASSPDSDRGNTEAFF.

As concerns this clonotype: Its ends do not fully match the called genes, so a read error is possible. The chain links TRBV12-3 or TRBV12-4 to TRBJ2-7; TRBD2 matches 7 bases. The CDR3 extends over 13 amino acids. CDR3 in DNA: TGTGCCAGCAGTCTAGCGGTGCAGAACGAGCAGTACTTC. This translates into CASSLAVQNEQYF.

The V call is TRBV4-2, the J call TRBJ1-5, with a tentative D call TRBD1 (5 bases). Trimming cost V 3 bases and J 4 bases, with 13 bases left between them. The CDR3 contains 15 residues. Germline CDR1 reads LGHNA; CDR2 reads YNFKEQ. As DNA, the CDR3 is TGTGCCAGCAGCCAGTGGGGGGAAGGGAATCAGCCCCAGCATTTT. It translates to CASSQWGEGNQPQHF.

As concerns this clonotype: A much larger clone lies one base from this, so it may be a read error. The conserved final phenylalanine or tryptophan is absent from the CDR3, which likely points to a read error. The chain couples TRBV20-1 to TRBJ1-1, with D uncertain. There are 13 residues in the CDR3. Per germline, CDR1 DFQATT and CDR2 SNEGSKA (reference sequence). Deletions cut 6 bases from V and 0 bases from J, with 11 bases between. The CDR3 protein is CSAPRQLNTEAFL. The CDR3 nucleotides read TGCAGTGCCCCCCGGCAGCTGAACACTGAAGCTTTCTTA.

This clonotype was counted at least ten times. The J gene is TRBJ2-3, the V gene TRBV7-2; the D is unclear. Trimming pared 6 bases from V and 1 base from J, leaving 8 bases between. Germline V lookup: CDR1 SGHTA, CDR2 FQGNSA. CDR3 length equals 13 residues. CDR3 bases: TGTGCCAGCAGTCTAAGACGCACAGATACGCAGTATTTT. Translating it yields CASSLRRTDTQYF.